This TCR beta chain was sequenced during a study of PD-1 blockade in classical Hodgkin lymphoma. Brentuximab vedotin exposure varied, and every patient relapsed after autologous stem cell transplantation. Responses achieved at best were complete response, partial response or progressive disease. By share, this clone ranks as medium-sized. V was shortened by 0 bases and J by 2 bases, with 11 bases between the two germline ends. CDR1 is MGHRA, CDR2 YSYEKL, per germline. The CDR3 contains 15 residues. Assay used: immunoSEQ multiplex PCR; TCRdb lists only in-frame clones, some missing. The data show more than 11,000 clones, more than 65% seen once.

The sequence came from a human donor with classical Hodgkin lymphoma. The chain recombines TRBV4-1 with TRBJ2-7, with D tentatively TRBD2 (5 bases). This specimen was peripheral blood mononuclear cells (PBMCs), taken at baseline. CDR3 in DNA: TGCGCCAGCAGCCAAGATGGTCTGGGAGCCTACGAGCAGTACTTC. This encodes CASSQDGLGAYEQYF.